This T cell receptor beta chain comes out of a study of blood T cell repertoires in COVID-19. The table came from immunoSEQ multiplex PCR; TCRdb's copy has only in-frame clones and leaves some out. The data hold about 250,000 clones, with 70% to 90% observed a single time. This CDR3 contains 15 residues. Trimming took 2 bases from V and 1 from J; bases not matched to a gene: 7. CDR1 and CDR2 (germline): GTSNPN, SVGIG (reference sequence). This TCR was sampled from a man aged 18 to 35 with active or convalescent COVID-19. The V and J genes are TRBV30 and TRBJ1-2, with 7 bases lining up with TRBD1. Sequenced: peripheral blood. The DNA of the CDR3 is TGTGCCTGGAGTTTGACAGGGAACCGTAACTATGGCTACACCTTC. It codes for CAWSLTGNRNYGYTF.